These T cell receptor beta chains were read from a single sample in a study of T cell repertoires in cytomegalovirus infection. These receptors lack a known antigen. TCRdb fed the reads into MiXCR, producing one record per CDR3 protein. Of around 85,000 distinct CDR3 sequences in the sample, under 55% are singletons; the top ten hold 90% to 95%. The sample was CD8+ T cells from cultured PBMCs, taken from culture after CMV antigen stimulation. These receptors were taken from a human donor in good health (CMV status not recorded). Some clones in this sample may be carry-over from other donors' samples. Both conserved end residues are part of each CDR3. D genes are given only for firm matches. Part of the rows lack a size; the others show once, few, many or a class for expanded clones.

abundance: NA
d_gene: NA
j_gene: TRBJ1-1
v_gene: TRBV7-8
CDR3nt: TGTGCCAGCAGCTTAAGGTTAGCGGACACTGAAGCTTTCTTT
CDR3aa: CASSLRLADTEAFF

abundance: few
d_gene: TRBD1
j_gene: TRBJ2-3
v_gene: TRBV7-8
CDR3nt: TGTGCCAGCAACCACGGACAGGGGACACTACCTAGCACAGATACGCAGTATTTT
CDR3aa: CASNHGQGTLPSTDTQYF

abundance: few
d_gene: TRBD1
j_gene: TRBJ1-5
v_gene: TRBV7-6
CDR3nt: TGTGCCAGCAGCGCCCGGACAGGGAAAGATCAGCCCCAGCATTTT
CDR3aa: CASSARTGKDQPQHF

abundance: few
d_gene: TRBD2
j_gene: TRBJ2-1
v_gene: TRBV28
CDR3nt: TGTGCCAGCAGTCGCATGGGGACTAGCGCATACAATGAGCAGTTCTTC
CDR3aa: CASSRMGTSAYNEQFF

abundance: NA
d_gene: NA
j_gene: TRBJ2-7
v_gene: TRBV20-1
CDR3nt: TGCAGTGCTAGACGGGAGTCCTACGAGCAGTACTTC
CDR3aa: CSARRESYEQYF

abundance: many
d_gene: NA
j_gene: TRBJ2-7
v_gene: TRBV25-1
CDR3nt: TGTGCCAGCACTCCGGCCCACCCAGGCTACGAGCAGTACTTC
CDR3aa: CASTPAHPGYEQYF

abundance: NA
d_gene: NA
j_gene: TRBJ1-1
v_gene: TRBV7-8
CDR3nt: TGTGCCAGCAGCACGCAGGGGAGGGACACTGAAGCTTTCTTT
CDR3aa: CASSTQGRDTEAFF

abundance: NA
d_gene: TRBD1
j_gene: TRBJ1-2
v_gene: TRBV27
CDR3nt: TGTGCCAGCAGTTTCGGAGGGGGCGCGGGCTACACCTTC
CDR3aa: CASSFGGGAGYTF

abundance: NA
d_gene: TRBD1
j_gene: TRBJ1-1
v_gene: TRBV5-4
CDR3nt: TGTGCCAGCAGCATTAAGGGGGCGCGGACTGAAGCTTTCTTT
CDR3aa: CASSIKGARTEAFF

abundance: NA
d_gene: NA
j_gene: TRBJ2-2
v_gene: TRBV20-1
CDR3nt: TGCAGTGCTTTAGACAGAGCGAACACCGGGGAGCTGTTTTTT
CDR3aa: CSALDRANTGELFF

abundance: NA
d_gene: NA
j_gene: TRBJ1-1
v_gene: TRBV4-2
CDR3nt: TGTGCCAGCAGCCAACCCGGGAGCACTGAAGCTTTCTTT
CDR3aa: CASSQPGSTEAFF

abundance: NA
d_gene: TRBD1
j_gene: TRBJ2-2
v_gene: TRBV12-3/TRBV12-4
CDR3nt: TGTGCCAGCAGTTGGGGACAGGGCGGCGGGGAGCTGTTTTTT
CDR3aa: CASSWGQGGGELFF

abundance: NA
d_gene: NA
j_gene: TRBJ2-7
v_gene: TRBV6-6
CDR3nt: TGTGCCAGCAGTTACCCTCGCCGGGAGCAGTACTTC
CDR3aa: CASSYPRREQYF

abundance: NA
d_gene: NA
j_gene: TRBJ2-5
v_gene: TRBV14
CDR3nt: TGTGCCAGCAGCCCCAGAGAATCAGAGGACCAAGAGACCCAGTACTTC
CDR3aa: CASSPRESEDQETQYF

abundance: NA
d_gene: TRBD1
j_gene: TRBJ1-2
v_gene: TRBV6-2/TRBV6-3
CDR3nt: TGTGCCAGCAGTTCAATACCGGGACAGGAGTCGGGCTACACCTTC
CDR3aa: CASSSIPGQESGYTF

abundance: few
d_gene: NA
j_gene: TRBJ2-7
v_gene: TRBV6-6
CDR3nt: TGTGCCAGCAGTTACTCGGCGGGTTACGAGCAGTACTTC
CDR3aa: CASSYSAGYEQYF

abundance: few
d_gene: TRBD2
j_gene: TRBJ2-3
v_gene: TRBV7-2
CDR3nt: TGTGCCAGCAGCCGGACTAGCGGGAGAGGAGATACGCAGTATTTT
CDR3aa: CASSRTSGRGDTQYF

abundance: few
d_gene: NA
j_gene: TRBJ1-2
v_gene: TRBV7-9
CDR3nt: TGTGCCAGCAGCTTAGTCGCAGGGGAGGCTAACTATGGCTACACCTTC
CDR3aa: CASSLVAGEANYGYTF

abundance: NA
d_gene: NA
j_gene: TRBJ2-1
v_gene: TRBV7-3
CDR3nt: TGTGCCAGCAGCTTAGTCGGCGGGATCAATGAGCAGTTCTTC
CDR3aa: CASSLVGGINEQFF

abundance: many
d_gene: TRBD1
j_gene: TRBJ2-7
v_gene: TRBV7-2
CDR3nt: TGTGCCAGCAGTCGAGTGGGGCAGGGGGCCTACGAGCAGTACTTC
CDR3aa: CASSRVGQGAYEQYF

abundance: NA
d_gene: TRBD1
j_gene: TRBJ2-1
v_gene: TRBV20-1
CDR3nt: TGCAGTGCTACCCTTCAAGGACAGGATCTCTACAATGAGCAGTTCTTC
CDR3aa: CSATLQGQDLYNEQFF

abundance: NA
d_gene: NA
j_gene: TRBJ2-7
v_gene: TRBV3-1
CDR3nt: TGTGCCAGCAGCCAAGGCCTCTGGACAGACTCCTACGAGCAGTACTTC
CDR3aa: CASSQGLWTDSYEQYF

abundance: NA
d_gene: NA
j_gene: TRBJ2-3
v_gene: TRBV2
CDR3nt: TGTGCCAGCCCCCGGGCTAGCGATCGTGCAGATACGCAGTATTTT
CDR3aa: CASPRASDRADTQYF

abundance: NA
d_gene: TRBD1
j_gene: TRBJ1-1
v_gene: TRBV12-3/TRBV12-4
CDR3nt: TGTGCCAGCAGTCGATCCGGGACAGGGGGCGGGCCGAACACTGAAGCTTTCTTT
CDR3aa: CASSRSGTGGGPNTEAFF

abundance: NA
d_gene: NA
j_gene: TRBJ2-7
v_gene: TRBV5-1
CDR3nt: TGCGCCAGCAGCTTGGTTGAAGGGGCTTCCTACGAGCAGTACTTC
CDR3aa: CASSLVEGASYEQYF

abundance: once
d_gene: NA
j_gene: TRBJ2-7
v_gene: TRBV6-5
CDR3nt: TGTGCCAGCAGTCCAGAAAACAGGGTTGGGCAGTACTTC
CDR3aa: CASSPENRVGQYF

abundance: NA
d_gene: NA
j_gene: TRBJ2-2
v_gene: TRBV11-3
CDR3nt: TGTGCCAGCAGCTTAGATCCGGGGAGTGGAGGGGAGCTGTTTTTT
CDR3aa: CASSLDPGSGGELFF

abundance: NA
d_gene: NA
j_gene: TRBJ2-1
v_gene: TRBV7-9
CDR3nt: TGTGCCAGCAGCTTACGAGGGGGGCAAGGCAATGAGCAGTTCTTC
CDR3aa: CASSLRGGQGNEQFF

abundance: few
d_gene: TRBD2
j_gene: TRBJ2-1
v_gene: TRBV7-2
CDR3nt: TGTGCCAGCAGCACCTCTAGCGGGGGGGACTACAATGAGCAGTTCTTC
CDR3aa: CASSTSSGGDYNEQFF

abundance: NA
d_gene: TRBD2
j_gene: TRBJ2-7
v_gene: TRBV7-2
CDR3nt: TGTGCCAGCAGCTTGGGGGGGGTCACCTACGAGCAGTACTTC
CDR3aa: CASSLGGVTYEQYF

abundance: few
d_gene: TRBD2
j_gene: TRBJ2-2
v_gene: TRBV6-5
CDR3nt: TGTGCCAGCAGTCTCGGGCCTAGCGGGGGGAACACCGGGGAGCTGTTTTTT
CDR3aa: CASSLGPSGGNTGELFF

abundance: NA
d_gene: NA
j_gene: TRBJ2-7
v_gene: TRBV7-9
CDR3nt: TGTGCCAGCAGCTCCCTTGGTAGCAGCTCCTACGAGCAGTACTTC
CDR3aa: CASSSLGSSSYEQYF

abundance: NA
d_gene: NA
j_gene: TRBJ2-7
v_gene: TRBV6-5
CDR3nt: TGTGCCAGCAGTGGGGTCGAGCAGGCCCGAGGGAGCTCCTACGAGCAGTACTTC
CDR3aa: CASSGVEQARGSSYEQYF

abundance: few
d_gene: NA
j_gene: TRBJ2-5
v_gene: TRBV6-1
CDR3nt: TGTGCCAGCGCCGGACACTTCCAAGAGACCCAGTACTTC
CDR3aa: CASAGHFQETQYF

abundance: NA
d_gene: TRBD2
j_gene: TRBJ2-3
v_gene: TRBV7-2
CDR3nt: TGTGCCAGCAGCCCAGGGACTAGCAGAAGCACAGATACGCAGTATTTT
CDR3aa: CASSPGTSRSTDTQYF

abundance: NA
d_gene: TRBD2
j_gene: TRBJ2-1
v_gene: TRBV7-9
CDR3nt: TGTGCCAGCAGCCCGGCGGGGGTCTCCTACAATGAGCAGTTCTTC
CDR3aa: CASSPAGVSYNEQFF

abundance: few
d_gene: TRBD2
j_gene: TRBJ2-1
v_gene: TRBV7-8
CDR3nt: TGTGCCAGCAGCCACCCGGGACTAGCCCTAAAGGGGCAGTTCTTC
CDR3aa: CASSHPGLALKGQFF

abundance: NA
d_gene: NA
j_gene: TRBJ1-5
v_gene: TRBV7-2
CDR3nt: TGTGCCAGCAGCTTGTGGGCCCAAGGTAATCAGCCCCAGCATTTT
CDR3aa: CASSLWAQGNQPQHF

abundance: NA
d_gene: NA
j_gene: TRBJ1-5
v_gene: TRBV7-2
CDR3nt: TGTGCCAGCAGCTTAGGGCGGGGGGAAGGTCAGCCCCAGCATTTT
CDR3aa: CASSLGRGEGQPQHF

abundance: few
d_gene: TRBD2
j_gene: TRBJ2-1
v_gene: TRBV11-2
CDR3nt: TGTGCCAGCAGCTCTTACACTAGCGGGAGCTTTGTTCTCTACAATGAGCAGTTCTTC
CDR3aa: CASSSYTSGSFVLYNEQFF

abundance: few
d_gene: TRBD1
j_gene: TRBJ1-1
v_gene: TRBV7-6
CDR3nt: TGTGCCAGCAGCTTAGCAGGGACAGGGAACACTGAAGCTTTCTTT
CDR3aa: CASSLAGTGNTEAFF

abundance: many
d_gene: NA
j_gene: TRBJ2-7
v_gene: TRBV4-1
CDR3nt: TGCGCCAGCAGCCCATCCCTAACAGGGCTAGCCTACGAGCAGTACTTC
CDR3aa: CASSPSLTGLAYEQYF

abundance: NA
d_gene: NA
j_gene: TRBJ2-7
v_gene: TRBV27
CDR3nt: TGTGCCAGTGCGACAGGAAGGGAGCAGTACTTC
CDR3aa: CASATGREQYF

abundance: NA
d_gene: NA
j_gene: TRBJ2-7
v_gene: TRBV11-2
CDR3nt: TGTGCCAGCAGCCCTTCCGGACCGCATTTCACAGCCCCGACCCCGAACAAATACGAGCAGTACTTC
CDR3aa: CASSPSGPHFTAPTPNKYEQYF

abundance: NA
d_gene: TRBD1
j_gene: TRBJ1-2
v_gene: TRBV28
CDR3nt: TGTGCCAGCAGTTTATCCGCAGGGGGTTTTGGCTACACCTTC
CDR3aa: CASSLSAGGFGYTF

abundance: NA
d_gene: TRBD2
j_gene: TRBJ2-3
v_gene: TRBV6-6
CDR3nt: TGTGCCAGCAGTTACGGACTAGCGGGGGCCCCAGATACGCAGTATTTT
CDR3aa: CASSYGLAGAPDTQYF

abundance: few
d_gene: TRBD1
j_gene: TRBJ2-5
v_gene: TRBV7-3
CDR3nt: TGTGCCAGCAGCTTAAGGGACAGGGACAGCCAAGAGACCCAGTACTTC
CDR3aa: CASSLRDRDSQETQYF

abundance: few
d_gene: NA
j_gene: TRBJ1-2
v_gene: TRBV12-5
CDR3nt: TGTGCTAGTGGTTTCCCGGAAACCTATGGCTACACCTTC
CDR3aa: CASGFPETYGYTF

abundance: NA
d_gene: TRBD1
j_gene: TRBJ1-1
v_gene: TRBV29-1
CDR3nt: TGCAGCGACGGGGACAGCCTCTACACTGAAGCTTTCTTT
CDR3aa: CSDGDSLYTEAFF

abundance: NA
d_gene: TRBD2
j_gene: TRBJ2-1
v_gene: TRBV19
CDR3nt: TGTGCCAGTAGTATCGGTGGTGTATTGGGACTAGCGGGGGGGCGGCACAATGAGCAGTTCTTC
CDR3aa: CASSIGGVLGLAGGRHNEQFF

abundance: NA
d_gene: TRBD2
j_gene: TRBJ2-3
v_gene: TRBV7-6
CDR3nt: TGTGCCAGCAGCAAACCCCCGACTAGCGGCCGCACAGATACGCAGTATTTT
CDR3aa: CASSKPPTSGRTDTQYF

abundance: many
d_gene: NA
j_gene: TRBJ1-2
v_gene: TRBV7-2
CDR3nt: TGTGCCAGCAGCTTAGCGGGCTCTAACTATGGCTACACCTTC
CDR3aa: CASSLAGSNYGYTF

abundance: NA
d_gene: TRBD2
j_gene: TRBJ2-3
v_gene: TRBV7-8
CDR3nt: TGTGCCAGCAGCTCGCCGGGACTACCGACAGATACGCAGTATTTT
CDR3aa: CASSSPGLPTDTQYF